Listed here are 16 T cell receptor beta chains from one sample, sequenced in a study of OX40 agonist ivuxolimab in advanced cancers. Profiling relied on immunoSEQ multiplex PCR, and the TCRdb table lists in-frame clones only, not all of them. The sample shows roughly 30,000 clones, approximately 90% of them seen only once. The material was CD4+ or CD8+ T cells sorted from blood, obtained in a trial of the OX40 agonist ivuxolimab. The receptors were sampled from an adult with an advanced solid tumor such as melanoma, head and neck, liver or kidney cancer.

The rearrangement joins TRBV7-7 to TRBJ1-1; D gene ambiguous. From germline, CDR1 is SSHAT and CDR2 FNYEAQ (reference sequence). V was shortened by 2 bases and J by 1 base, with 8 bases between the two germline ends. CDR3 size: 14 residues. CDR3 in amino acids: CASSLNEGNTEAFF. The CDR3 nucleotides are TGTGCCAGCAGCTTAAATGAGGGGAACACTGAAGCTTTCTTT.

The J gene is TRBJ1-1, the V gene TRBV4-3, with 8 nucleotides matching TRBD1. Germline-derived CDR1 and CDR2 are LGHNA and YSLEER. Trimming at V came to 3 bases and at J to 2 bases, leaving 5 bases not matched to a gene. This CDR3 has 15 residues. The CDR3 sequence is CASSHTTGVNTEAFF. The CDR3 nucleotides read TGCGCCAGCAGCCATACGACAGGGGTTAACACTGAAGCTTTCTTT.

V gene TRBV7-3 combines with J gene TRBJ2-1; 9 bases match TRBD1. This CDR3 is 15 amino acids long. The V gene end was trimmed by 2 bases and the J gene end by 3 bases; junction bases not matched to a gene: 2. Germline V gene data show CDR1 as SGHTA and CDR2 as FQGTGA. The chain's CDR3 is CASSLGTGYYNEQFF. The CDR3 DNA reads as TGTGCCAGCAGCTTAGGGACAGGGTACTACAATGAGCAGTTCTTC.

V gene TRBV30 combines with J gene TRBJ2-7, with TRBD2 as a possible D gene (6 bases). From germline, CDR1 is GTSNPN and CDR2 SVGIG (reference sequence). The CDR3 runs 12 residues. V was pared by 0 bases and J by 6 bases, with 9 bases between. The CDR3 DNA is TGTGCCTGGAGTGTACTAGCCTCCGAGCAGTACTTC. Translating it yields CAWSVLASEQYF.

This chain joins TRBV2 and TRBJ2-7; D perhaps matches TRBD1 (6 bases). CDR1 is SNHLY and CDR2 is FYNNEI in the germline V gene. This CDR3 has 15 residues. Trimming shortened V by 6 bases and J by 2 bases, and 17 bases separated the two germline ends. DNA of the CDR3: TGTGCCAGCAGGGCCGGGCCCCAGGGGACCTACGAGCAGTACTTC. Translation gives CASRAGPQGTYEQYF.

This clone was observed a single time. V is TRBV5-1 and J is TRBJ2-7; D may be TRBD1 or TRBD2 (5 bases each). V was trimmed by 4 bases and J by 2 bases, leaving 16 bases between them. The CDR3 is 15 residues long. Germline V CDR1 and CDR2: SGHRS, YFSETQ. For the CDR3, the DNA is TGCGCCAGCAGCCCGCCGGGACCACGGGCCTACGAGCAGTACTTC. Its protein is CASSPPGPRAYEQYF.

This clone was observed a single time. The genes are TRBV6-1 and TRBJ1-4; D is ambiguous. The CDR3 has 15 residues. V lost 0 bases and J lost 4, with 9 bases in between. The germline CDR1 and CDR2 sequences are MNHNS and SASEGT. The CDR3 region has the DNA TGTGCCAGCAGTGAAGCCATGGGCCTTAATGAAAAACTGTTTTTT. It encodes CASSEAMGLNEKLFF.

This chain links TRBV7-3 with TRBJ1-1; D remains unclear. The V and J ends lost 3 bases and 5 bases respectively, with 10 bases between them. The CDR3 contains 13 residues. The germline gives CDR1 SGHTA, CDR2 FQGTGA. The CDR3 sequence is CASSFSHGTEAFF. CDR3 nucleotide sequence: TGTGCCAGCAGCTTCTCGCACGGGACTGAAGCTTTCTTT.

The rearrangement links TRBV6-6 to TRBJ1-6, with no clear D. The ends were cut back, 10 bases at V and 0 bases at J, with 13 bases in the middle. Germline V gene data show CDR1 as MNHNY and CDR2 as SVGAGI (reference sequence). CDR3 size: 15 residues. The DNA of the CDR3 is TGTGCCACACAACAGTTGAGCTCCTATAATTCACCCCTCCACTTT. Translated: CATQQLSSYNSPLHF.

This clone was recorded once. V and J are TRBV2 and TRBJ1-4, with a tentative D call TRBD1 (6 bases). The CDR3 has 17 amino acids. V was shortened by 2 bases and J by 8 bases, with 21 bases between the two germline ends. Germline V gives CDR1 SNHLY, CDR2 FYNNEI. This CDR3 is CASSESLGAGVLEKLFF. The CDR3 DNA reads TGTGCCAGCAGTGAATCTCTAGGGGCAGGGGTCTTGGAAAAACTGTTTTTT.

The gene calls are TRBV30 and TRBJ2-7, with 9 bases aligning to TRBD1. In germline, CDR1 is GTSNPN, CDR2 SVGIG (reference sequence). CDR3 size: 14 residues. J lost 2 bases, V lost 0 bases, and 2 bases had no gene match. The CDR3 sequence is CAWSVWTGAYEQYF. The CDR3 bases are TGTGCCTGGAGTGTATGGACAGGGGCCTACGAGCAGTACTTC.

The V and J genes are TRBV28 and TRBJ2-2; D gene uncertain. Germline CDR1 and CDR2: MDHEN and SYDVKM. Deletions cut 2 bases from V and 8 bases from J, with 3 bases between. This CDR3 contains 11 residues. The CDR3 spells CASSLRGELFF. The DNA for the CDR3 is TGTGCCAGCAGTTTACGGGGGGAGCTGTTTTTT.

The chain uses TRBV19 and TRBJ2-7, with D uncertain. V dropped 5 bases and J dropped 3 bases, with 11 bases sitting between them. The CDR3 length is 13 residues. The germline gives CDR1 LNHDA, CDR2 SQIVND (reference sequence). The CDR3 nucleotides are TGTGCCAGTAGTTATGATTGGAACTACGAGCAGTACTTC. Its translation: CASSYDWNYEQYF.

The chain carries TRBV4-1 and TRBJ2-3; no reliable D call. The V gene's germline CDR1 is MGHRA and CDR2 YSYEKL. Trimming took off 1 base at V and 2 bases at J, with 7 bases between the two ends. The CDR3 totals 14 residues. CDR3 protein: CASSQVLDTDTQYF. CDR3 DNA: TGCGCCAGCAGCCAAGTTCTAGACACAGATACGCAGTATTTT.

The V call is TRBV11-1, the J call TRBJ1-1; the match to TRBD1 covers 9 bases. Germline values: CDR1 SGHAT, CDR2 FQDESV (reference sequence). V lost 5 bases and J lost 0; bases outside the gene matches: 10. There are 17 residues in the CDR3. CDR3 nucleotides: TGTGCCAGCAGCACGGACAGGGGACCCCCCTTGAACACTGAAGCTTTCTTT. Residues: CASSTDRGPPLNTEAFF.

The genes are TRBV6-5 and TRBJ2-1; no reliable D call. The CDR3 loop spans 14 amino acids. V lost 7 bases and J lost 3, with 13 bases in between. Germline CDR1 and CDR2: MNHEY and SVGAGI. The CDR3 loop reads CASTPRGDYNEQFF. CDR3 coding DNA: TGTGCCAGCACCCCGCGCGGAGACTACAATGAGCAGTTCTTC.